This T cell receptor beta chain was found in a study of neoadjuvant anti-PD-1 for oral cavity cancer. Study-level information: Nivolumab at 3 mg/kg was mostly given biweekly, three to four doses, pre-surgery. Around day 43, patients without progression received a fourth nivolumab dose before surgery.

Data came from immunoSEQ multiplex PCR; TCRdb stores just in-frame clones and leaves some out. Among over 25,000 clones listed, around four fifths were seen once. The time point: after neoadjuvant nivolumab, at surgical resection. Patients were newly diagnosed with stage II-IVA oral cavity squamous cell carcinoma without prior systemic or radiation treatment. Trimming took 6 bases from V and 6 from J; bases not matched to a gene: 3. This CDR3 is built from 13 residues. Per the germline V gene, CDR1 is MDHEN and CDR2 is SYDVKM. This TCR derives from a person between 35 and 79 years old with oral cavity squamous cell carcinoma. The genes are TRBV28 and TRBJ1-5; 9 bases fit TRBD1. Sequences were derived from PBMCs, sampled after nivolumab (anti-PD-1) treatment. DNA for the CDR3: TGTGCCAGCAGGGGGACAGGGATTCAGCCCCAGCATTTT. Translation gives CASRGTGIQPQHF.